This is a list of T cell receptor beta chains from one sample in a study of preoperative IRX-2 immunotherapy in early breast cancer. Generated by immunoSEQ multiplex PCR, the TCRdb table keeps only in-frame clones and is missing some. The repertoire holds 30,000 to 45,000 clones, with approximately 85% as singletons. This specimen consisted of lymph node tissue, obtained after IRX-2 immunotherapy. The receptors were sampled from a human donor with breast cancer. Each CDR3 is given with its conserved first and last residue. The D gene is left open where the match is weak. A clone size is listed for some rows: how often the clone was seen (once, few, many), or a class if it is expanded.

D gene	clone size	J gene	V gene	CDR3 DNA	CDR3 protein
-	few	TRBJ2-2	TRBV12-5	TGTGCCAGCATAGGTCAATTGAACACCGGGGAGCTGTTTTTT	CASIGQLNTGELFF
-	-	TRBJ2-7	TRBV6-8	TGTGCCAGCAGTGACAGGCTCTCCTACGAGCAGTACTTC	CASSDRLSYEQYF
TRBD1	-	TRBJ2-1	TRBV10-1	TGCGCCAGCAGTACCCCGGGACAGACGTACAATGAGCAGTTCTTC	CASSTPGQTYNEQFF
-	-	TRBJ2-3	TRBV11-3	TGTGCCAGCAGCTTGGATCTAGGCCCCACAGATACGCAGTATTTT	CASSLDLGPTDTQYF
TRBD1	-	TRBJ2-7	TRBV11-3	TGTGCCAGCAGCTTGGGACAGGGGGCCCTCTACGAGCAGTACTTC	CASSLGQGALYEQYF
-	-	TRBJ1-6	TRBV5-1	TGCGCCAGCGCGGCAAGTAGCTCCTATAATTCACCCCTCCACTTT	CASAASSSYNSPLHF
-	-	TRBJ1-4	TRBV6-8	TGTGCCAGCAAAGGGGACGGTGAAAAACTGTTTTTT	CASKGDGEKLFF
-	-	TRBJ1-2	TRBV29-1	TGCAGCGTTATGCCCCCTGGGGTTGATCGGGATGGCTACACCTTC	CSVMPPGVDRDGYTF
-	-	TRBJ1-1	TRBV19	TGTGCCAGTATGGCGGGGGCCGAAGCTTTCTTT	CASMAGAEAFF
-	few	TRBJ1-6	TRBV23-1	TGCGCCAGCAGCCAAGATCGGGTAGGGGCGATACCAAGTTCACCCCTCCACTTT	CASSQDRVGAIPSSPLHF
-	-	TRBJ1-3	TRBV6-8	TGTGCCAGCAGCAGGACACCTCGCTCTGGAAACACCATATATTTT	CASSRTPRSGNTIYF
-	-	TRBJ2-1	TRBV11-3	TGTGCCAGCAGCTTGGTTCAGGGAACCTACAATGAGCAGTTCTTC	CASSLVQGTYNEQFF
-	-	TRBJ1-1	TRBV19	TGTGCCAGTAAAAGAGGCCGACAGGAGAACACTGAAGCTTTCTTT	CASKRGRQENTEAFF
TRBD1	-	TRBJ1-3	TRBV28	TGTGCCAGCAGTTCCCAGGGGGCGAAGGGAAACACCATATATTTT	CASSSQGAKGNTIYF
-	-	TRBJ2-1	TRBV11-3	TGTGCCAGAAGCTTAGAGTGGCAGAACAATGAGCAGTTCTTC	CARSLEWQNNEQFF
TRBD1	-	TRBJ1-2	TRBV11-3	TGTGCCAGCAGCTGGACAGGGGGGGACTATGGCTACACCTTC	CASSWTGGDYGYTF
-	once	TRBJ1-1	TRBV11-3	TGTGCCAGCAGCTTGGCCGGACTGATGAACACTGAAGCTTTCTTT	CASSLAGLMNTEAFF
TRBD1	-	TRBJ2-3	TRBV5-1	TGCGCCAGCAGTTCGTTCGGGACAGGGGGCGGAGATACGCAGTATTTT	CASSSFGTGGGDTQYF
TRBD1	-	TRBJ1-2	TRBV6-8	TGTGCCACCTCTCCCGACAGGGTCGGCTACACCTTC	CATSPDRVGYTF
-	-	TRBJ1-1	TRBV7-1	TGTGCCAGCAGCTCGTCAGCGAACACTGAAGCTTTCTTT	CASSSSANTEAFF
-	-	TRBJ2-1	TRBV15	TGTGCCACCAGCAGAGATCAGCAGGCGAGCTCCTACAATGAGCAGTTCTTC	CATSRDQQASSYNEQFF
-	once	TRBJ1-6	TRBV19	TGTGCCAGCGCTAGCAGGGCGGATTCACCCCTCCACTTT	CASASRADSPLHF
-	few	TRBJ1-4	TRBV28	TGTGCCAGCAGTCCCCACACCTCCAATGAAAAACTGTTTTTT	CASSPHTSNEKLFF
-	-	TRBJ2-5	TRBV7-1	TGTGCCAGCAGCCTGGGGACGGTGGGGACCCAGTACTTC	CASSLGTVGTQYF
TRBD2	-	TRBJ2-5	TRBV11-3	TGTGCCAGCAGCGGAGGACTAGCGGGGGGGCAAGAGACCCAGTACTTC	CASSGGLAGGQETQYF
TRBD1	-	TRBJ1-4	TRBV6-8	TGTGCCAGCAGTTACTTCCCGGGACAGCGAAATGAAAAACTGTTTTTT	CASSYFPGQRNEKLFF
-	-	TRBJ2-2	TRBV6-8	TGTGCCAGCAGTTACGCGACACCGGACACCGGGGAGCTGTTTTTT	CASSYATPDTGELFF
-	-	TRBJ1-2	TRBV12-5	TGTGCCAGCAAAAACAGTAACGAGGATGGCTACACCTTC	CASKNSNEDGYTF
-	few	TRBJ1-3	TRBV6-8	TGTGCCAGCAGTGCTATTGGAAACACCATATATTTT	CASSAIGNTIYF
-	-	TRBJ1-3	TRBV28	TGTGCCAGCAGTTTTTTAAGGGGGGCGGCTGGAAACACCATATATTTT	CASSFLRGAAGNTIYF
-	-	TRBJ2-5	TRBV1	TGCGCCAGCAGCCAACCAATTCCACAGCGAAGACAAGAGACCCAGTACTTC	CASSQPIPQRRQETQYF
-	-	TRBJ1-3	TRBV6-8	TGTGCCAGCAGTCTACAGGACTACTCTGGAAACACCATATATTTT	CASSLQDYSGNTIYF
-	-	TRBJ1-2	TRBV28	TGTGCCAGCACCCAGCCCAGCGGGTTCAGCTATGGCTACACCTTC	CASTQPSGFSYGYTF
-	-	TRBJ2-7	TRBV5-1	TGCGCCAGCAGCTTGGACCCGTTGGGCCGGGGCAGGTACGAGCAGTACTTC	CASSLDPLGRGRYEQYF
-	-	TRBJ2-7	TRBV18	TGTGCCAGCTCGGTTAGGGGGAGCGAGCAGTACTTC	CASSVRGSEQYF
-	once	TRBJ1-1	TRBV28	TGTGCCAGCAGTTTAGGGGCAAGAGGAACTGAAGCTTTCTTT	CASSLGARGTEAFF
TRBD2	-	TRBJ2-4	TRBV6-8	TGTGCCAGCAGCGGGGGTCCGGGGGGCATTCAGTACTTC	CASSGGPGGIQYF
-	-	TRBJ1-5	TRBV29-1	TGCAGCGCCGGGACTGGGAATCAGCCCCAGCATTTT	CSAGTGNQPQHF
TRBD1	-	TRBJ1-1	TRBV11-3	TGTGCCAGCAGCTCCCGTACAGGGGACACTGAAGCTTTCTTT	CASSSRTGDTEAFF
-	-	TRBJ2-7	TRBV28	TGTGCCAGCAGTCAGACACCTACCTACGAGCAGTACTTC	CASSQTPTYEQYF
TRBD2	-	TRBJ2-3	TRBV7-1	TGTGCCAGCAGCTTAGAGCGGGGGGCTACTAGCACAGATACGCAGTATTTT	CASSLERGATSTDTQYF
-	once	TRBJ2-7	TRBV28	TGTGCCAGCAGCCCAATGAGGAGGTCCCCCACCTACGAGCAGTACTTC	CASSPMRRSPTYEQYF
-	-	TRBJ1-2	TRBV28	TGTGCCAGCAGTCCCGGGACCCTCTATGGCTACACCTTC	CASSPGTLYGYTF
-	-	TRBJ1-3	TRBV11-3	TGTGCCAGCAGCTTACATCGGCGCTCTGGAAACACCATATATTTT	CASSLHRRSGNTIYF
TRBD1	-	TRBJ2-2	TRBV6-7	TGTGCCAGCAGTTATTTCCAGGACAGGGGGAGGTACACCGGGGAGCTGTTTTTT	CASSYFQDRGRYTGELFF
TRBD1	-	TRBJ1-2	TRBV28	TGTGCCAGCCGCGGGACAGCTCGGAACTATGGCTACACCTTC	CASRGTARNYGYTF
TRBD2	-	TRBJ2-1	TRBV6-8	TGTGCCAGCAGTTTAAGGTTTAGCGGGGGGACGAGCTCCTACAATGAGCAGTTCTTC	CASSLRFSGGTSSYNEQFF
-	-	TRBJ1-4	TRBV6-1	TGTGCCAGCAGTGAAGCGTTGGCTGAAAAACTGTTTTTT	CASSEALAEKLFF
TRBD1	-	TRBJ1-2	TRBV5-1	TGCGCCAGCAGCACAGACAGGGTTTATGACTATGGCTACACCTTC	CASSTDRVYDYGYTF
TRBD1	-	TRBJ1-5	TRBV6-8	TGTGCCAGCAGAAGGGACAGGGTTGATCAGCCCCAGCATTTT	CASRRDRVDQPQHF
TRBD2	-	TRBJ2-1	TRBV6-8	TGTGCCAGCAGTTTGACTAGCGGGGGCTACAATGAGCAGTTCTTC	CASSLTSGGYNEQFF
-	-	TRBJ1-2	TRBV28	TGTGCCATTGACGTGGGGCTAAACTATGGCTACACCTTC	CAIDVGLNYGYTF
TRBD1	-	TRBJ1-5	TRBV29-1	TGCAGCGTTGTTGTCGGGACAGGGCACCAGCCCCAGCATTTT	CSVVVGTGHQPQHF